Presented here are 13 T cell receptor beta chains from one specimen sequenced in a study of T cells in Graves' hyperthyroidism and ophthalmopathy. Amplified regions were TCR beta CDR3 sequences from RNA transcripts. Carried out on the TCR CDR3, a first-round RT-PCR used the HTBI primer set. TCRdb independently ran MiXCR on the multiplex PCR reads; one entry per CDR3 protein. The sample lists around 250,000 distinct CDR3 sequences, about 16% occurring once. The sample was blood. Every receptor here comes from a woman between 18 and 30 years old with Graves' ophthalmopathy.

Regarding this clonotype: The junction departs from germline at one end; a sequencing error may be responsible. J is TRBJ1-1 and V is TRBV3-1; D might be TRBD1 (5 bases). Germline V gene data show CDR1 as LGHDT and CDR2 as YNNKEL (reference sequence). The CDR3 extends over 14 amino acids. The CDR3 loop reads CASSQFSGETEAFF. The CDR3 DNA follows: TGCGCCAGCAGCCAGTTCTCGGGGGAAACTGAAGCTTTCTTT. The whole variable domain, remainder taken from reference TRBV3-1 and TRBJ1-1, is DTAVSQTPKYLVTQMGNDKSIKCEQNLGHDTMYWYKQDSKKFLKIMFSYNNKELIINETVPNRFSPKSPDKAHLNLHINSLELGDSAVYFCASSQFSGETEAFFGQGTRLTVV.

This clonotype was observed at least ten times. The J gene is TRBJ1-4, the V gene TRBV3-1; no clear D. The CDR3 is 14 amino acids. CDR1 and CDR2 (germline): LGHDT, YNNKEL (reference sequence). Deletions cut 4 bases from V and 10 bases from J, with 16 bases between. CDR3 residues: CASSLRDLDAKLFF. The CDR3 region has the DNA TGTGCCAGCAGCCTCCGGGATTTAGACGCAAAACTGTTTTTT.

Written as DNA, the CDR3 is TGCAGCGTCTCCTACCCCGAGACTAGCGGGAGATACAATGAGCAGTTCTTC. This sequence encodes CSVSYPETSGRYNEQFF. The V gene is TRBV29-1, the J gene TRBJ2-1; 12 positions match TRBD2. Germline V gene sequence: CDR1 SQVTM, CDR2 ANQGSEA. With 6 bases clipped from V and 4 bases from J, the junction kept 13 bases outside the gene matches. This CDR3 is 17 amino acids long.

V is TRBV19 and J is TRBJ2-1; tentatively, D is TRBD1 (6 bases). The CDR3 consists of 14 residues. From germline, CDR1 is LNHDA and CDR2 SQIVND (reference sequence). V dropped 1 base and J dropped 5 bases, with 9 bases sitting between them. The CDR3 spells CASSIVGGNNEQFF. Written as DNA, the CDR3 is TGTGCCAGTAGTATAGTAGGGGGAAACAATGAGCAGTTCTTC.

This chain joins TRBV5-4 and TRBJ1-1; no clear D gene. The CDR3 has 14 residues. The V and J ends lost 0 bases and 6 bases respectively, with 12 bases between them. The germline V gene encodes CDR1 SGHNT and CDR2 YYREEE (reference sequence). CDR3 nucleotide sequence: TGTGCCAGCAGCTTGGATTCCCGGGGATCTGAAGCTTTCTTT. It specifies CASSLDSRGSEAFF.

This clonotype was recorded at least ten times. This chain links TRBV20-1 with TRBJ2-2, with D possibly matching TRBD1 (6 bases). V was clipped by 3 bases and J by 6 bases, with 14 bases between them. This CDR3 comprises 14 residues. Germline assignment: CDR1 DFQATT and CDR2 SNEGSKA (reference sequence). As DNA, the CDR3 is TGCAGTGCTAGGGGTCAGGGGTTCGCCGGGGAGCTGTTTTTT. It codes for CSARGQGFAGELFF.

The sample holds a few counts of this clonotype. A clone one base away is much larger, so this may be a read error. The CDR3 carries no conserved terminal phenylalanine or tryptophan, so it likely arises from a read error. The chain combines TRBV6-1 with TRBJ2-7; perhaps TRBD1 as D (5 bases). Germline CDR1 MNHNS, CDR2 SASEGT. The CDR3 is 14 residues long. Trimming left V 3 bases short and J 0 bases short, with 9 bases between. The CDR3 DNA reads TGTGCCAGCAGTGACGGCAGGGACTCCTACGAGCAGTACCTC. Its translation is CASSDGRDSYEQYL.

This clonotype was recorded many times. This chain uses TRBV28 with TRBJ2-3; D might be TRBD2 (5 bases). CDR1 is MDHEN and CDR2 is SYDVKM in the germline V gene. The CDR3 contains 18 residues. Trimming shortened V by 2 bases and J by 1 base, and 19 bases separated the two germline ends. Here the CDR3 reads CASSLGSRFVRGTDTQYF. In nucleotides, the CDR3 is TGTGCCAGCAGTTTAGGGTCCAGGTTTGTGAGGGGCACAGATACGCAGTATTTT.

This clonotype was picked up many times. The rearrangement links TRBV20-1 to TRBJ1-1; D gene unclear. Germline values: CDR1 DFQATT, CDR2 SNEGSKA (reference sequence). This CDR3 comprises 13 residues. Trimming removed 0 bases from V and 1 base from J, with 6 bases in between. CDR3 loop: CSARDPPNTEAFF. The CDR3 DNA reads TGCAGTGCTAGAGATCCACCGAACACTGAAGCTTTCTTT.

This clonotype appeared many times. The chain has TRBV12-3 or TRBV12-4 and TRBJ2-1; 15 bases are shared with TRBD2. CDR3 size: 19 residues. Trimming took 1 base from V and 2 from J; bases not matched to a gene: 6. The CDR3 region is CASSLEGLAGGVAYNEQFF. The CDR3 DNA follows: TGTGCCAGCAGTTTAGAGGGACTAGCGGGAGGAGTGGCCTACAATGAGCAGTTCTTC.

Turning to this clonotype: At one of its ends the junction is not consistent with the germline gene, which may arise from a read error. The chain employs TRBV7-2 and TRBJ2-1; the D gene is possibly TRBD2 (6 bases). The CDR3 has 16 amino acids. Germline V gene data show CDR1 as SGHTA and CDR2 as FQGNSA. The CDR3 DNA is TGTGCCAGCAGCTTTAAAGCGGGCACCTCCCACAATGAGCAGTTCTTC. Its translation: CASSFKAGTSHNEQFF.

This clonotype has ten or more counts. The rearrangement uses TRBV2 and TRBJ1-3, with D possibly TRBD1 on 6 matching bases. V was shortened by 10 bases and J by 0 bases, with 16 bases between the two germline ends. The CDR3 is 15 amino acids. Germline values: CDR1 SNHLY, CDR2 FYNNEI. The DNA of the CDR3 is TGTGCCACCCAACCAGGGGACCTCTCTGGAAACACCATATATTTT. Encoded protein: CATQPGDLSGNTIYF.

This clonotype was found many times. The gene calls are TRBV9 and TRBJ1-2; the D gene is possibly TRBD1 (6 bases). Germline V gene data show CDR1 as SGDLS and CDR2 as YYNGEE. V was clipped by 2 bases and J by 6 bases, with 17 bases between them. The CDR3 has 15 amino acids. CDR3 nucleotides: TGTGCCAGCAGCGTTTCCGGGGGCGGAACGGATGGCTACACCTTC. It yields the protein CASSVSGGGTDGYTF.